Below are 10 T cell receptor beta chains sequenced from a single sample in a study of blood T cell repertoires in COVID-19. Here immunoSEQ multiplex PCR was the method, and the copy in TCRdb shows in-frame clones only, minus some. This sample has about 49,000 clones, with over 70% found just once. Sequencing was done on a sample of peripheral blood. Receptors originate from a woman over 75 with COVID-19, enrolled during active disease.

The V call is TRBV27, the J call TRBJ1-4; D might be TRBD1 (5 bases). Germline V gene lookup returns CDR1 MNHEY and CDR2 SMNVEV (reference sequence). The CDR3 extends over 14 amino acids. V was trimmed by 3 bases and J by 7 bases, leaving 12 bases between them. In DNA, the CDR3 is TGTGCCAGCAGTTTCCAGGGCTTTGGTGAAAAACTGTTTTTT. This translates into CASSFQGFGEKLFF.

The V call is TRBV19, the J call TRBJ1-2; no clear D gene. The V and J ends lost 1 base and 0 bases respectively, with 12 bases between them. Looked up from germline, CDR1 is LNHDA and CDR2 is SQIVND (reference sequence). The length of the CDR3 is 16 residues. CDR3 DNA: TGTGCCAGTAGTATAGGCGTGACATTTGCTAACTATGGCTACACCTTC. As protein: CASSIGVTFANYGYTF.

V is TRBV28 and J is TRBJ2-7; perhaps TRBD1 as D (5 bases). Germline values: CDR1 MDHEN, CDR2 SYDVKM. The CDR3 extends over 14 amino acids. V lost 6 bases, J lost 2 bases, and 14 bases lay in between. The CDR3 region has the DNA TGTGCCAGCAGGGCCCCCCAGGGTACCTACGAGCAGTACTTC. Translation: CASRAPQGTYEQYF.

The genes are TRBV5-5 and TRBJ2-1, with D maybe TRBD1 (8 bases). Germline V gene sequence: CDR1 SGHKS, CDR2 YYEKEE (reference sequence). With 3 bases removed from V and 10 bases from J, the gap between germline ends came to 14 bases. The CDR3 totals 13 residues. This CDR3 reads CASSSGQGLEQFF. DNA for the CDR3: TGTGCCAGCAGCTCAGGACAGGGACTAGAGCAGTTCTTC.

The chain has TRBV15 and TRBJ2-7; 7 nucleotides match TRBD2. The CDR3 loop spans 14 amino acids. The trim removed 5 bases at V and 7 bases at J, leaving 11 bases unmatched. Germline lookup yields CDR1 LNHNV and CDR2 YYDKDF (reference sequence). Here the CDR3 DNA reads TGTGCCACCAGCGGCTGGGCCAGCGGGGCGGAGCAGTACTTC. This encodes CATSGWASGAEQYF.

The V call is TRBV20-1, the J call TRBJ1-3, with D hard to call. The ends were cut back, 5 bases at V and 4 bases at J, with 6 bases in the middle. The CDR3 length is 11 residues. Germline V gene data show CDR1 as DFQATT and CDR2 as SNEGSKA (reference sequence). CDR3 DNA sequence: TGCAGTGCTTGGGCAGGAAACACCATATATTTT. This sequence encodes CSAWAGNTIYF.

This clone turned up a few times. V is TRBV6-5 and J is TRBJ1-2; TRBD1 might be the D (5 bases). Deletions cut 2 bases from V and 7 bases from J, with 11 bases between. The CDR3 is made up of 13 amino acids. The germline CDR1 and CDR2 sequences are MNHEY and SVGAGI. The CDR3 here is CASSYHLGGGYTF. DNA of the CDR3: TGTGCCAGCAGTTACCACCTCGGGGGTGGCTACACCTTC.

The chain has TRBV6-5 and TRBJ2-1, with 7 bases matching TRBD1. The CDR3 is made up of 11 amino acids. V shed 6 bases, J shed 15 bases, and the junction held 8 bases outside the gene matches. The germline V gene encodes CDR1 MNHEY and CDR2 SVGAGI. The CDR3 DNA reads TGTGCCAGCAGGTACCGGGACAGTTCGTTCTTC. Protein: CASRYRDSSFF.

CDR3 amino acids: CASSTRDRVYGYTF. The CDR3 coding sequence is TGTGCCAGCAGCACCCGGGACAGGGTATATGGCTACACCTTC. The chain recombines TRBV5-6 with TRBJ1-2, with TRBD1 matching 9 bases. In germline, CDR1 is SGHDT, CDR2 YYEEEE. The CDR3 totals 14 residues. With V trimmed by 4 bases and J by 5 bases, 6 bases remained unmatched.

The gene calls are TRBV5-1 and TRBJ1-4; 11 positions agree with TRBD1. The CDR3 extends over 16 amino acids. CDR1 SGHRS and CDR2 YFSETQ come from the germline V gene. The V gene end was trimmed by 4 bases and the J gene end by 7 bases; junction bases not matched to a gene: 9. The CDR3 sequence is CASSEGQGVRSEKLFF. The CDR3 DNA reads TGCGCCAGCAGCGAGGGACAGGGGGTTCGTAGTGAAAAACTGTTTTTT.